The 14 T cell receptor beta chains reported below all come from one sample, sequenced in a study of blood T cell repertoires in COVID-19. Sequencing used immunoSEQ multiplex PCR; TCRdb keeps in-frame clones, though not all of them. The sample has under 200,000 clones, around 84% seen once. What was sequenced was peripheral blood. The source is a man over 45 with active or convalescent COVID-19.

The J gene is TRBJ2-2, the V gene TRBV4-3; 7 nucleotides agree with TRBD2. Losses at the gene ends were 0 bases for V and 3 bases for J; bases not matched to a gene: 4. CDR3 length: 16 amino acids. Germline CDR1 LGHNA, CDR2 YSLEER. Here the CDR3 reads CASSQESSGYTGELFF. The CDR3 DNA sequence: TGCGCCAGCAGCCAAGAATCTAGCGGATACACCGGGGAGCTGTTTTTT.

The V and J genes are TRBV30 and TRBJ1-5; tentatively, D is TRBD1 (6 bases). The V end was cut by 2 bases, the J end by 6 bases, with 14 bases between. The CDR3 spans 14 residues. Germline V gene lookup returns CDR1 GTSNPN and CDR2 SVGIG (reference sequence). The CDR3 nucleotides read TGTGCCTGGAGTACAGGGACCACATTTCAGCCCCAGCATTTT. Its translation: CAWSTGTTFQPQHF.

CDR3 DNA: TGTGCCAGCAGCCCCACAGGGACCGGACCTAATTCACCCCTCCACTTT. Its protein product is CASSPTGTGPNSPLHF. The genes are TRBV5-4 and TRBJ1-6, with TRBD1 as a possible D gene (6 bases). Germline lookup yields CDR1 SGHNT and CDR2 YYREEE (reference sequence). CDR3 length equals 16 residues. V was clipped by 4 bases and J by 6 bases, with 17 bases between them.

The chain has TRBV6-4 and TRBJ2-3; 8 bases match TRBD1. CDR3 size: 15 residues. CDR1 is MRHNA, CDR2 SNTAGT, per germline. With 5 bases clipped from V and 0 bases from J, the junction kept 4 bases outside the gene matches. CDR3 region: CASSSGGGSTDTQYF. In DNA, the CDR3 is TGTGCCAGCAGTTCAGGGGGCGGGAGCACAGATACGCAGTATTTT.

A single count supports this clone. The rearrangement uses TRBV6-2 or TRBV6-3 and TRBJ2-7, with TRBD2 matching over 8 bases. This CDR3 is built from 14 residues. Germline assignment: CDR1 MNHEY and CDR2 SVGEGT. V trimming: 4 bases; J trimming: 7 bases; junction bases outside the gene matches: 9. The DNA for the CDR3 is TGTGCCAGCAGTTTACTAGCGGAGGAGAGGGAGCAGTACTTC. This encodes CASSLLAEEREQYF.

The chain couples TRBV7-9 to TRBJ1-4; D uncertain. Trimming stripped 8 bases from V and 0 bases from J, with 16 bases between. The CDR3 is 16 amino acids. Germline-derived CDR1 and CDR2 are SEHNR and FQNEAQ (reference sequence). CDR3 coding DNA: TGTGCCAGCTCCCAACCCCGGGGAGCAACTAATGAAAAACTGTTTTTT. Its translation is CASSQPRGATNEKLFF.

This chain links TRBV7-6 with TRBJ2-5; D remains ambiguous. Germline V CDR1 and CDR2: SGHVS, FNYEAQ. The CDR3 has 16 amino acids. Trimming left V 3 bases short and J 5 bases short, with 19 bases between. In DNA form, the CDR3 reads TGTGCCAGCAGCTTCATTTCCGGGTCCCTCGGGGAGACCCAGTACTTC. Translating it yields CASSFISGSLGETQYF.

The J gene is TRBJ1-4, the V gene TRBV28; perhaps TRBD1 as D (6 bases). This CDR3 comprises 16 residues. CDR1 and CDR2 from the germline V gene are MDHEN and SYDVKM. Trimming pared 5 bases from V and 4 bases from J, leaving 17 bases between. The CDR3 DNA reads TGTGCCAGCAGTCACACAAGGGGGACGTATAATGAAAAACTGTTTTTT. It specifies CASSHTRGTYNEKLFF.

The chain couples TRBV18 to TRBJ1-6; D is possibly TRBD1 (6 bases). CDR3 length equals 17 residues. V lost 6 bases to trimming and J lost 0 bases, with 15 bases between them. The germline CDR1 and CDR2 sequences are KGHSH and LQKENI. The CDR3 region has the DNA TGTGCCAGCTCCCAACTCAGGGGAAACTCCTATAATTCACCCCTCCACTTT. Translation gives CASSQLRGNSYNSPLHF.

This chain uses TRBV11-3 with TRBJ2-5; 8 bases agree with TRBD2. Germline V gene lookup returns CDR1 SGHNT and CDR2 YENEEA. The V and J ends lost 4 bases and 2 bases, in that order; junction bases with no gene match: 9. The CDR3 has 16 residues. This chain's CDR3 is CASSSFGGGPQETQYF. CDR3 nucleotide sequence: TGTGCCAGCAGCTCATTCGGGGGGGGACCACAAGAGACCCAGTACTTC.

Here the CDR3 reads CASSLGGTGDSYEQYF. In nucleotides, the CDR3 is TGCGCCAGCAGCCTGGGGGGGACAGGGGACTCCTACGAGCAGTACTTC. The rearrangement uses TRBV5-1 and TRBJ2-7; 10 bases agree with TRBD1. CDR1 is SGHRS, CDR2 YFSETQ, per germline. J lost 0 bases, V lost 4 bases, and 7 bases had no gene match. The CDR3 covers 16 residues.

The chain uses TRBV11-2 and TRBJ2-1; 7 nucleotides line up with TRBD2. Germline assignment: CDR1 SGHAT and CDR2 FQNNGV. This CDR3 is built from 14 residues. J lost 6 bases, V lost 3 bases, and 5 bases had no gene match. The CDR3 region has the DNA TGTGCCAGCAGCTTGAGCGGGATGGTCAATGAGCAGTTCTTC. It yields the protein CASSLSGMVNEQFF.

This rearrangement joins TRBV11-1 to TRBJ2-2; D might be TRBD1 (6 bases). V shed 2 bases and J shed 3 bases, with 13 bases lying between them. This CDR3 contains 16 residues. The germline V gene encodes CDR1 SGHAT and CDR2 FQDESV (reference sequence). CDR3 protein: CASSLSPRGYTGELFF. The CDR3 nucleotides are TGTGCCAGCAGCTTAAGCCCCAGGGGATACACCGGGGAGCTGTTTTTT.

The chain employs TRBV6-6 and TRBJ2-5; 7 nucleotides align to TRBD1. The CDR3 length is 15 residues. The germline V gene encodes CDR1 MNHNY and CDR2 SVGAGI (reference sequence). J was trimmed by 2 bases and V by 5 bases; bases with no gene match: 8. The CDR3 nucleotides are TGTGCCAGCAGTCAAAAACAGGGGTTTCAAGAGACCCAGTACTTC. Amino acids: CASSQKQGFQETQYF.